The rows below give T cell receptor beta chains drawn from one sample of a study of long-term antiretroviral therapy in people with HIV. The data were produced by immunoSEQ multiplex PCR, yet TCRdb's version contains in-frame clones alone and is incomplete. The sample consists of approximately 18,000 clones, 91% of them appearing once. Sequencing used unsorted PBMCs, obtained 3 years after starting antiretroviral therapy. All receptors come from a man aged 50-60 years with HIV. CDR3s include the opening cysteine and the closing phenylalanine or tryptophan. D genes are given only for firm matches. Only some rows state a clone size, as once, few, many or a class for expanded clones.

j_call v_call clone_size d_call cdr3_nt cdr3_aa
TRBJ2-2 TRBV5-1 . TRBD1 TGCGCCAGCAGCCCTCTACAGGGGGCAGCCGGGGAGCTGTTTTTT CASSPLQGAAGELFF
TRBJ1-1 TRBV5-1 . . TGCGCCAGCAGCCGGGGGGAGGGTGTCGGCACTGAAGCTTTCTTT CASSRGEGVGTEAFF
TRBJ2-7 TRBV19 once . TGTGCCAGTAGTATAGAAGTGGGGTACGAGCAGTACTTC CASSIEVGYEQYF
TRBJ2-1 TRBV29-1 . TRBD2 TGCAGCGTTGTCTCTAGCGGGGTCCCCTCCTACAATGAGCAGTTCTTC CSVVSSGVPSYNEQFF
TRBJ1-2 TRBV6-1 . . TGTGCCAGCAGTGAGTCGGGCAGGGAAGGTGGCTACACCTTC CASSESGREGGYTF
TRBJ2-5 TRBV28 . TRBD1 TGTGCCAGCAGCTCCCGGACAGGGTCTGAGACCCAGTACTTC CASSSRTGSETQYF
TRBJ2-1 TRBV29-1 . TRBD2 TGCAGCGCTCCCCTAGCGGGGGGGATCAATGAGCAGTTCTTC CSAPLAGGINEQFF
TRBJ1-1 TRBV29-1 . . TGCAGCGTTGAAAGAGGCTCGGAAGCTTTCTTT CSVERGSEAFF
TRBJ1-1 TRBV7-6 . . TGTGCCAGCAGCCCGGCCAACACTGAAGCTTTCTTT CASSPANTEAFF
TRBJ2-7 TRBV27 once . TGTGCCAGCAGTTTATCGCGCCAGGGAGGCCACGAGCAGTACTTC CASSLSRQGGHEQYF